This T cell receptor beta chain is from a study of blood T cell repertoires in COVID-19. Libraries were prepared by immunoSEQ multiplex PCR; TCRdb keeps only in-frame clonotypes and omits some of them. The table has more than 65,000 clones, more than 70% seen once; the top ten hold 5.3%. The sequence was obtained from a middle-aged man with active COVID-19. The sequenced sample consisted of peripheral blood.

The CDR3, as DNA: TGTGCCAGCAGCCGGAGCAACCTGACAGGGGGGACTGAAGCTTTCTTT. This codes for CASSRSNLTGGTEAFF. The rearrangement joins TRBV2 to TRBJ1-1; 9 bases align to TRBD1. Germline trimming cut 6 bases from V and 5 bases from J; bases unmatched to any gene: 13. The germline V gene has CDR1 SNHLY and CDR2 FYNNEI. The CDR3 sequence is 16 residues long.